The 21 T cell receptor beta chains presented below share a single source sample, sequenced in a study of identical twins. TCRdb redid the calling of the 5' RACE reads with MiXCR, one entry per CDR3 protein. The top ten hold roughly 0.46% of the sample, which has 450,000 to 650,000 distinct CDR3 sequences, around 15% seen once. The data were also submitted as part of a second study, on yellow fever vaccine responses in identical twins.

What was sequenced was CD4+ T cells sorted from blood. Source of these receptors: a young woman in good health.

The rearrangement uses TRBV7-3 and TRBJ2-3; D possibly corresponds to TRBD1 (7 bases). This CDR3 comprises 16 residues. V was cut by 2 bases and J by 4 bases, with 16 bases left in between. In germline, CDR1 is SGHTA, CDR2 FQGTGA. The CDR3 DNA follows: TGTGCCAGCAGCTTAGGGATGGAGGGGGCGGCAGATACGCAGTATTTT. It translates to CASSLGMEGAADTQYF.

This clonotype was recorded a few times. V is TRBV15 and J is TRBJ2-1; 9 bases fit TRBD2. The CDR3 spans 16 residues. CDR1 and CDR2 from the germline V gene are LNHNV and YYDKDF (reference sequence). Trimming took 3 bases from V and 8 from J; bases not matched to a gene: 11. CDR3 amino acids: CATSSLGLAPWDEQFF. The CDR3 nucleotides read TGTGCCACCAGCAGCCTGGGACTAGCTCCCTGGGATGAGCAGTTCTTC.

The chain recombines TRBV5-1 with TRBJ2-5; TRBD1 matches 9 bases. Germline V gene data show CDR1 as SGHRS and CDR2 as YFSETQ. CDR3 size: 16 residues. V lost 0 bases, J lost 2 bases, and 5 bases stayed unmatched. CDR3 in DNA: TGCGCCAGCAGCTTGGGGGGACAGGGCCCTCAAGAGACCCAGTACTTC. Translation: CASSLGGQGPQETQYF.

This chain connects TRBV7-6 to TRBJ2-3, with no clear D. CDR3 length: 14 residues. Trimming stripped 4 bases from V and 0 bases from J, with 8 bases between. Germline-derived CDR1 and CDR2 are SGHVS and FNYEAQ. The CDR3 DNA reads as TGTGCCAGCAGCTCGAGCTCTAGCACAGATACGCAGTATTTT. Amino acids: CASSSSSSTDTQYF.

This sequence joins TRBV2 and TRBJ2-7; the match to TRBD2 covers 7 bases. V gave up 6 bases and J gave up 5 bases; unmatched junction bases: 16. The CDR3 contains 16 residues. Per the germline V gene, CDR1 is SNHLY and CDR2 is FYNNEI. CDR3 loop: CASRVGLGGPVDEQYF. CDR3 nucleotide sequence: TGTGCCAGCAGAGTCGGGCTGGGAGGGCCAGTGGACGAGCAGTACTTC.

The chain combines TRBV6-1 with TRBJ2-2, with 7 bases identical to TRBD1. Looked up from germline, CDR1 is MNHNS and CDR2 is SASEGT. Germline trimming cut 2 bases from V and 0 bases from J; bases unmatched to any gene: 6. CDR3 length: 17 residues. CDR3 DNA sequence: TGTGCCAGCAGTGAAAGGGCCGGGACAGCGAACACCGGGGAGCTGTTTTTT. It is translated as CASSERAGTANTGELFF.

This clonotype was found a few times. The chain combines TRBV2 with TRBJ2-5, with 8 nucleotides matching TRBD2. Unmatched junction bases numbered 6, after V lost 4 bases and J lost 5 bases. The CDR3 totals 14 residues. Germline lookup yields CDR1 SNHLY and CDR2 FYNNEI. The CDR3 DNA follows: TGTGCCAGCAGTGCCTTTAGCGGGGCGGAGACCCAGTACTTC. This gives the protein CASSAFSGAETQYF.

The sample holds a few counts of this clonotype. The chain combines TRBV2 with TRBJ1-1; D perhaps matches TRBD1 (5 bases). The CDR3 consists of 12 residues. Germline-derived CDR1 and CDR2 are SNHLY and FYNNEI. Trimming took 7 bases from V and 1 from J, leaving 7 bases between them. CDR3 protein: CASMRGNTEAFF. CDR3 nucleotide sequence: TGTGCCAGCATGAGGGGGAACACTGAAGCTTTCTTT.

The genes are TRBV3-1 and TRBJ2-7; the match to TRBD2 covers 14 bases. The trim removed 1 base at V and 6 bases at J, leaving 2 bases unmatched. The CDR3 extends over 15 amino acids. The germline V gene has CDR1 LGHDT and CDR2 YNNKEL (reference sequence). CDR3 bases: TGTGCCAGCAGCCAAGGCGGGACTAGCGGGGGCGAGCAGTACGTC. This sequence encodes CASSQGGTSGGEQYV.

This clonotype was seen a handful of times. This likely comes from a read error, as the CDR3 has no conserved phenylalanine or tryptophan at its end. V gene TRBV3-1 combines with J gene TRBJ2-1; 7 bases are a match to TRBD2. This CDR3 contains 14 residues. Germline V gene data show CDR1 as LGHDT and CDR2 as YNNKEL (reference sequence). The ends lost 3 bases at V and 9 bases at J; junction bases unmatched: 8. The CDR3 coding sequence is TGTGCCAGCAGCCATGGCGGGAGAGGCTCTGAGCAGTTCCTC. Protein: CASSHGGRGSEQFL.

This clonotype turned up a few times. The J gene is TRBJ1-2, the V gene TRBV5-1, with TRBD1 as a possible D gene (5 bases). The V end lost 1 base, the J end lost 6 bases, and 10 bases lay between the germline ends. Germline CDR1 SGHRS, CDR2 YFSETQ. The CDR3 consists of 13 residues. In nucleotides, the CDR3 is TGCGCCAGCAGCTTGTGGGGGTCCCATGGCTACACCTTC. Its protein is CASSLWGSHGYTF.

This clonotype was seen a few times. This chain joins TRBV20-1 and TRBJ2-5; 10 bases are shared with TRBD2. The germline V gene encodes CDR1 DFQATT and CDR2 SNEGSKA (reference sequence). V gave up 5 bases and J gave up 4 bases; unmatched junction bases: 13. The CDR3 contains 16 residues. Here the CDR3 reads CSAPQFLAGDLETQYF. CDR3 nucleotide sequence: TGCAGTGCTCCCCAATTCCTAGCGGGAGATCTAGAGACCCAGTACTTC.

J is TRBJ2-1 and V is TRBV11-1; TRBD1 agrees at 7 bases. Germline V CDR1 and CDR2: SGHAT, FQDESV (reference sequence). The CDR3 is 13 amino acids. V dropped 4 bases and J dropped 9; count of bases not matched to a gene: 6. The CDR3 DNA reads TGTGCCAGCAGCTCACAGGGGTATGGTGAGCAGTTCTTC. This translates into CASSSQGYGEQFF.

In its sample, this clonotype was seen a few times. The chain recombines TRBV10-3 with TRBJ1-4, with 10 bases lining up with TRBD1. J gave up 4 bases and V 10 bases, and 3 bases lay outside the gene matches. The CDR3 extends over 13 amino acids. Germline V gene sequence: CDR1 ENHRY, CDR2 SYGVKD. The CDR3: CASRDRGNEKLFF. For the CDR3, the DNA is TGTGCCAGCCGGGACAGGGGTAATGAAAAACTGTTTTTT.

This clonotype was picked up a small number of times. The chain is built from TRBV12-3 or TRBV12-4 and TRBJ2-7; 9 bases align to TRBD1. This CDR3 has 14 amino acids. Germline trimming cut 5 bases from V and 3 bases from J; bases unmatched to any gene: 5. CDR3 nucleotide sequence: TGTGCCAGCAGTCGGACAGGGGAAATCTACGAGCAGTACTTC. Translating gives CASSRTGEIYEQYF.

This clonotype was seen a handful of times. The genes are TRBV10-3 and TRBJ2-7; the D is unclear. Germline V gene sequence: CDR1 ENHRY, CDR2 SYGVKD. The CDR3 spans 16 residues. V was shortened by 0 bases and J by 2 bases, with 14 bases between the two germline ends. CDR3 residues: CAISESRLSNPYEQYF. The CDR3, as DNA: TGTGCCATCAGTGAGTCTAGGTTGTCCAATCCCTACGAGCAGTACTTC.

The V gene is TRBV10-3, the J gene TRBJ2-1; 7 nucleotides line up with TRBD2. V dropped 0 bases and J dropped 7; count of bases not matched to a gene: 6. CDR3 length: 15 amino acids. Germline CDR1 reads ENHRY; CDR2 reads SYGVKD. CDR3: CAISESTSRTNEQFF. Written as DNA, the CDR3 is TGTGCCATCAGTGAGTCGACTAGCAGGACTAATGAGCAGTTCTTC.

The chain is built from TRBV12-3 or TRBV12-4 and TRBJ2-5; the D gene could be TRBD1 or TRBD2 (6 bases each). The CDR3 contains 15 residues. Between the trimmed V and J ends, which lost 8 bases and 5 bases, there was a span of 21 bases. CDR3 residues: CASVKSLGGGETQYF. The CDR3 DNA is TGTGCCAGCGTCAAATCACTCGGGGGCGGGGAGACCCAGTACTTC.

The V and J genes are TRBV14 and TRBJ2-5, with 14 bases lining up with TRBD2. After removal of 5 bases from V and 9 bases from J, the junction contained 5 bases not matched to a gene. Germline CDR1 is SGHDN and CDR2 is FVKESK. The length of the CDR3 is 14 residues. The CDR3 DNA is TGTGCCAGCAGCGTCCGACTAGCGGGAGGGCCCCAGTACTTC. It codes for CASSVRLAGGPQYF.

This clonotype was observed a few times. V and J are TRBV12-3 or TRBV12-4 and TRBJ2-7; 9 positions match TRBD2. CDR3 length: 16 residues. The trim removed 2 bases at V and 5 bases at J, leaving 10 bases unmatched. As DNA, the CDR3 is TGTGCCAGCAGTTTAAGGGGGGGACTAGCAGAGCACGAGCAGTACTTC. Translated: CASSLRGGLAEHEQYF.

The chain carries TRBV4-1 and TRBJ2-7; 10 bases match TRBD2. Germline CDR1 and CDR2: MGHRA and YSYEKL. This CDR3 has 15 amino acids. The J segment lost 3 bases and the V segment lost 3 bases, leaving 5 bases of the junction unmatched. The CDR3 DNA is TGCGCCAGCAGCCACCGGACTAGCGGAAACTACGAGCAGTACTTC. Translation: CASSHRTSGNYEQYF.